This section outlines one T cell receptor beta chain sequence together with its context. This sample was taken from a study of blood T cell repertoires in COVID-19. For the study at large: Researchers got acute and convalescent COVID-19 samples from the United States, Italy and Spain. T cells, B-cell-depleted T cells, or PBMCs provided the cDNA or gDNA that served as material.

Per the study methods: Reference gene primer amplification in the assay estimated nucleated cell counts. TCRdb's table, derived via immunoSEQ multiplex PCR, lists solely in-frame clones and lacks some. The V and J calls and clone size are taken from that table; D and trimming were inferred from the DNA. The sample includes about 130,000 clones, approximately 85% of them seen just once. V shed 4 bases and J shed 1 base, with 16 bases lying between them. In germline, CDR1 is MNHEY, CDR2 SVGAGI. The CDR3 loop spans 16 amino acids. This clonotype was obtained from a human donor in a cohort sampled during active COVID-19. Sequenced sample: peripheral blood. The chain carries TRBV6-5 and TRBJ1-1; possibly TRBD1 for D (5 bases). The CDR3 region is CASSSRGDGWNTEAFF. For the CDR3, the DNA is TGTGCCAGCAGTTCCCGGGGGGACGGATGGAACACTGAAGCTTTCTTT.